This T cell receptor beta chain was obtained from a study of siplizumab effects on memory and regulatory T cells (dated by TCRdb to 2018 to 2020). The study in broad terms: The study examined how the anti-CD2 antibody siplizumab affects alloreactive T-cell subsets in allogeneic mixed lymphocyte reactions built from human PBMCs.

The study at large found these results: Compared with memory T cells, unstimulated naive T cells appeared more diverse, and naive cells seemed to make a substantial contribution to the alloresponse. About 75-95% of proliferating CD4+ or CD8+ clones could not be given a naive or memory phenotype. Whether proliferating Tregs from siplizumab cultures were suppressive was not functionally confirmed. The cumulative frequency of alloreactive sequences that could be traced back to unstimulated CD4+ memory T cells was significantly reduced by siplizumab. Among mappable alloreactive CD4+ clones, an average Treg-derived fraction of about 70% was observed with siplizumab, compared with roughly 27% in control reactions. Because sequences below about 10^-5 frequency were poorly captured, only a minor fraction of alloreactive clones could be mapped to unstimulated subsets.

Sorted unstimulated T cells, along with proliferating T cells recovered from mixed lymphocyte reactions, underwent TCRbeta CDR3 sequencing. Fresh whole blood from over eight HLA-typed healthy donors served as the source for isolating PBMCs. Library method: the immunoSEQ multiplex PCR assay. The deep sequencing platform assayed roughly 10^5 TCR templates per sample. Genomic DNA extracted from sorted T cells was the material used for TCRbeta CDR3 sequencing. In the source study's methods: The R programming language was used for clonal analysis of the TCRbeta CDR3 data. Alloreactive CD4+ and CD8+ clones were identified by comparing unstimulated samples to CFSE-low samples taken after the reaction. Alloreactive CD4+ clones were assigned to regulatory or non-regulatory origin by matching sequences to sorted unstimulated Treg and non-Treg repertoires. TCRdb retrieved this table from immuneACCESS and kept in-frame rearrangements only. Not all clones are present; in checked studies, unresolved V genes account for under half, and no reason is known for the remainder. The DNA gave D and trimming, while V, J and clone size come from that table. This sample has more than 85,000 clones in its table, and around 92% of those were observed once. The top ten hold just over 2.5% of the sample.

The germline ends are 11 bases apart after V is trimmed by 0 bases and J by 5 bases. Inclusive of the bounding cysteine and phenylalanine, the CDR3 is 15 residues long. Only the CDR3 part of the read is kept: 45 bases, read in frame from the first base. CDR1 and CDR2 are drawn from the germline V gene: SGHTA, FQGNSA. As regards this clone: Its specific antigen is unknown. Per-nucleotide qualities are absent, and no much larger clonotype sits a single base away.

Recombination joined TRBV7-2 with TRBJ1-5; a tentative D match to TRBD1 spans 5 bases. Sequencing was performed on CD4+ T cells sorted from blood. The clonotype was recovered from a human donor in good health. Some clones in this sample may be carry-over from other donors' samples. The nucleotides read TGTGCCAGCAGCTTAGCGCAGGGAAGGGATCAGCCCCAGCATTTT. Translation gives CASSLAQGRDQPQHF.